The 12 T cell receptor beta chains in this list originate from one sample, sequenced in a study of blood T cell repertoires in COVID-19. This table comes from immunoSEQ multiplex PCR, and its TCRdb copy is limited to in-frame clones, with some not included. The sample gives about 330,000 clones, about 92% of which show up once; less than 20% is in the top ten. Sequenced sample: PBMCs or T cells enriched from blood (not recorded which). These receptors all come from a woman in her twenties or thirties who had recovered from COVID-19.

This clone showed up just a few times. Distinct nucleotide sequences in the sample also encode this CDR3. V is TRBV5-1 and J is TRBJ1-2, with 7 bases matching TRBD1. The CDR3 loop spans 14 amino acids. Germline V lookup: CDR1 SGHRS, CDR2 YFSETQ. After removal of 0 bases from V and 8 bases from J, the junction contained 7 bases not matched to a gene. The CDR3, as DNA: TGCGCCAGCAGCTTGGGAGACAGGGCCTACGGCTACACCTTC. As protein: CASSLGDRAYGYTF.

This clone was counted a single time. The chain combines TRBV19 with TRBJ2-1; a possible D gene is TRBD2 (7 bases). CDR1 and CDR2 (germline): LNHDA, SQIVND (reference sequence). The CDR3 loop spans 14 amino acids. Trimming pared 7 bases from V and 8 bases from J, leaving 18 bases between. CDR3 in amino acids: CASKEGGGGDEQFF. CDR3 bases: TGTGCCAGTAAAGAGGGTGGAGGGGGGGATGAGCAGTTCTTC.

The CDR3 coding sequence is TGTGCCTCAACCCTTGGAACAGGCTTGAACACTGAAGCTTTCTTT. Translating it yields CASTLGTGLNTEAFF. This chain connects TRBV19 to TRBJ1-1; D may be TRBD1 (5 bases). Germline V gene lookup returns CDR1 LNHDA and CDR2 SQIVND (reference sequence). This CDR3 is 15 amino acids long. V was pared by 11 bases and J by 0 bases, with 19 bases between.

The rearrangement links TRBV6-2 or TRBV6-3 to TRBJ2-7; unclear D gene. Germline lookup yields CDR1 MNHEY and CDR2 SVGEGT. V dropped 2 bases and J dropped 2 bases, with 19 bases sitting between them. The CDR3 is 17 amino acids. CDR3 nucleotides: TGTGCCAGCAGTTACGAGCTCGGTCGATACAGAACCTACGAGCAGTACTTC. Translated: CASSYELGRYRTYEQYF.

J is TRBJ1-1 and V is TRBV19; 7 bases map to TRBD1. The V and J ends lost 10 bases and 5 bases, in that order; junction bases with no gene match: 7. The CDR3 consists of 12 residues. Germline V CDR1 and CDR2: LNHDA, SQIVND (reference sequence). CDR3 residues: CATWTGGTEAFF. The CDR3 DNA sequence: TGTGCCACGTGGACAGGAGGGACTGAAGCTTTCTTT.

This clone was seen only once. The chain employs TRBV12-3 or TRBV12-4 and TRBJ2-7; TRBD2 is a possible D gene (5 bases). The V end lost 4 bases, the J end lost 0 bases, and 7 bases lay between the germline ends. This CDR3 contains 13 residues. CDR3 loop: CASSYGSSYEQYF. The DNA of the CDR3 is TGTGCCAGCAGTTATGGGAGCTCCTACGAGCAGTACTTC.

V and J are TRBV7-2 and TRBJ2-7; TRBD1 aligns across 7 bases. The CDR3 runs 13 residues. The junction had 3 bases not matched to a gene; V was cut back by 3 bases and J by 4 bases. CDR1 is SGHTA, CDR2 FQGNSA, per germline. In nucleotides, the CDR3 is TGTGCCAGCAGCTTTGACAGGGTTTACGAGCAGTACTTC. This translates into CASSFDRVYEQYF.

The CDR3 sequence is CASSGGTGNQPQHF. The CDR3 coding sequence is TGTGCCAGCAGTGGCGGGACCGGCAATCAGCCCCAGCATTTT. V usage is TRBV27 and J usage is TRBJ1-5, with TRBD1 as a possible D gene (5 bases). Germline V gene sequence: CDR1 MNHEY, CDR2 SMNVEV (reference sequence). The CDR3 consists of 14 residues. V was trimmed by 5 bases and J by 2 bases, leaving 10 bases between them.

The CDR3 spells CASSISRIGYTF. CDR3 DNA sequence: TGTGCCAGCAGTATCTCCCGTATTGGCTACACCTTC. The rearrangement links TRBV6-5 to TRBJ1-2, with D hard to call. Per the germline V gene, CDR1 is MNHEY and CDR2 is SVGAGI. This CDR3 has 12 amino acids. The V end was cut by 5 bases, the J end by 7 bases, with 11 bases between.

This chain uses TRBV4-2 with TRBJ2-1; the D gene is possibly TRBD2 (5 bases). Germline CDR1 LGHNA, CDR2 YNFKEQ. Trimming cost V 0 bases and J 7 bases, with 10 bases left between them. This CDR3 is built from 14 residues. The chain's CDR3 is CASSQDTTRNEQFF. CDR3 bases: TGTGCCAGCAGCCAAGATACCACTAGAAATGAGCAGTTCTTC.

The gene calls are TRBV6-5 and TRBJ2-7; the D gene is possibly TRBD2 (5 bases). Trimming pared 4 bases from V and 2 bases from J, leaving 15 bases between. The CDR3 spans 15 residues. Per the germline V gene, CDR1 is MNHEY and CDR2 is SVGAGI. The chain's CDR3 is CASSSPGDGTYEQYF. The CDR3 nucleotides are TGTGCCAGCAGTTCCCCGGGTGACGGGACCTACGAGCAGTACTTC.

This clone was seen only once. The rearrangement links TRBV5-1 to TRBJ2-1, with D unresolved. Germline CDR1 SGHRS, CDR2 YFSETQ. There are 15 residues in the CDR3. V lost 0 bases to trimming and J lost 0 bases, with 7 bases between them. The CDR3 region is CASSLVGVSYNEQFF. The DNA for the CDR3 is TGCGCCAGCAGCTTGGTTGGAGTCTCCTACAATGAGCAGTTCTTC.